This T cell receptor beta chain comes out of a study of T cells in Graves' hyperthyroidism and ophthalmopathy (dated by TCRdb to between 2018 and 2021). About the full investigation: Peripheral blood samples were taken at initial diagnosis, before any treatment was given. A discovery cohort of about 96 patients, 43 with Graves' ophthalmopathy and 55 to 60 with stable Graves' hyperthyroidism, was used to find distinguishing TCR V-J signatures. Prospective prediction of ophthalmopathy was tested in an independent validation cohort consisting of roughly 20 hyperthyroidism patients and more than 15 patients who later progressed to ophthalmopathy. The approximately 90 discovery patients were divided at random into training and test sets in a 7:3 ratio. Thyroid tissue and blood T-cell repertoires from about six Graves' hyperthyroidism patients were also compared in the study. Following sampling, methimazole starting at 30 mg daily was given to hyperthyroidism patients, and high-dose intravenous methylprednisolone was given to ophthalmopathy patients. The paper reports TCR Vbeta CDR3 sequencing of more than 120 peripheral blood samples: around 45 ophthalmopathy, fewer than 80 hyperthyroidism and around 17 progressor patients.

Stable Graves' hyperthyroidism was defined as the absence of progression to ophthalmopathy over 18 months of follow-up. Hyperthyroidism patients were aged 18 to 65 years and newly diagnosed, with disease duration of less than 2 months. Patients with uncontrolled infections, other autoimmune diseases, pregnancy or lactation were excluded. Diagnoses were established on the basis of clinical symptoms, serum thyroxine and TRAb, thyroid ultrasound, and orbital computed tomography. PBMCs were isolated from more than 8 ml of fresh peripheral blood by Ficoll-Paque density gradient centrifugation. Total RNA was extracted with Trizol reagent, and quality was checked on an Agilent 2100 Bioanalyzer. Note on this clonotype: The clone's antigen remains unknown. There are no base qualities to consult, and no much larger clone falls within one base.

TCR beta CDR3 regions were amplified from RNA transcripts. The TCR CDR3 was subjected to a first round of RT-PCR using the HTBI primer set and the Qiagen OneStep RT-PCR kit. A second multiplex PCR round built the libraries, followed by size selection and purification. Sequencing of the libraries was done on an Illumina HiSeq2000 using paired-end 100 bp reads. The paper's data handling went like this. SOAPnuke was used to process the raw data, throwing out any read that contained adapters or uncalled bases, had a mean Phred below 15, or lacked an exact constant-primer or identifier match. High-quality paired reads were merged using COPE v1.2.5, and each unique nucleotide sequence was defined as a clonotype. MiTCR v1.1 was used to align clonotypes to the IMGT TRBV, TRBD and TRBJ reference segments. Only V-J combinations with frequency above 0.0001, covering 99% to 99.2% of repertoires, were analysed. The TCS score was defined as the ratio of F50 (clonal expansion) to E x V (chaos), calculated using BLOSUM62-based TCRdist between CDR3 peptides within each V-J. Welch's t-statistics and random forest reduced roughly 500 V-J features to 13, which were used in a naive Bayes classifier (R e1071). In TCRdb, the public reads were trimmed at Q25 with fastp and aligned with MiXCR, with productive beta chains retained. Each entry is one CDR3 protein sequence, shown with its most common DNA and genes. The V and J calls shown here were made by TCRdb, not taken from the authors' results. The sample table lists about 620,000 distinct CDR3 sequences, 15% to 20% of them with a count of one. Together, the top ten hold 3.8% of the sample.

The investigation overall reported the following: In validation, the model predicted progression to ophthalmopathy with roughly 70% sensitivity and about 72% specificity, a median of 6.5 months before onset. Sample size was not statistically predetermined, and investigators were not blinded to group allocation. A 13 V-J signature model separated ophthalmopathy from stable hyperthyroidism, with just over 85% sensitivity and around 84% specificity in cross-validation and 80%/75% in testing. Blood samples also contained most of the expanded thyroid clonotypes (frequency above 0.001), which suggests that blood repertoires may reflect thyroid immune responses.

The CDR3, from cysteine to phenylalanine, totals 17 residues. Of the read, only the CDR3 DNA is kept; its 51 bases are in frame from base 1. From the germline V gene, CDR1 is SGHAT and CDR2 is FQNNGV. Cut back by 5 bases and 0 bases, the V and J ends lie 14 bases apart. This TCR was recovered from a woman in her 30s with Graves' hyperthyroidism. The sequencing sample was made of blood. This sequence uses TRBV11-2 and TRBJ2-6; possibly the D gene is TRBD1, per 6 matching bases. The sequenced DNA: TGTGCCAGCAGCGACGGGACAACGTTCTCTGGGGCCAACGTCCTGACTTTC. The translation is CASSDGTTFSGANVLTF.